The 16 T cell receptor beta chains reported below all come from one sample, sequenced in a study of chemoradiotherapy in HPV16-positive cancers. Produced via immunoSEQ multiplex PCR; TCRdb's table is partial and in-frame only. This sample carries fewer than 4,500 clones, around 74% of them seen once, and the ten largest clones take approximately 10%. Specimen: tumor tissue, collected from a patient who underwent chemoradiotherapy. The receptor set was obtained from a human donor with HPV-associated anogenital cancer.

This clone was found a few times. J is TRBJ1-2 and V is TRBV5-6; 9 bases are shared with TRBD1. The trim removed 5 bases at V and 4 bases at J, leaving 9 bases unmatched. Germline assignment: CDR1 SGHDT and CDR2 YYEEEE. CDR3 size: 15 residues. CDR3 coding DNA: TGTGCCAGCAGTTCCTGGACAGGGGTTCCCTATGGCTACACCTTC. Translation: CASSSWTGVPYGYTF.

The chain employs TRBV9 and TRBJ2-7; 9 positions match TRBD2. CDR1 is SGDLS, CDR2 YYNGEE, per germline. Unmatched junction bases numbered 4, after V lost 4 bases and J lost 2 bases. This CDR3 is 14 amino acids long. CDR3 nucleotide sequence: TGTGCCAGCAGCTTCGGACTAGCGCCCTACGAGCAGTACTTC. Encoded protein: CASSFGLAPYEQYF.

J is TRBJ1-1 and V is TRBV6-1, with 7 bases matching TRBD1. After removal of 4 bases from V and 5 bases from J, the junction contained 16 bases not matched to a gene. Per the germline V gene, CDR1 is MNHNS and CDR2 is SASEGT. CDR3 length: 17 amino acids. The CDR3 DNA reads TGTGCCAGCAGTGCTTACAGGGGTCCGGGTTTTGAGACTGAAGCTTTCTTT. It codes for CASSAYRGPGFETEAFF.

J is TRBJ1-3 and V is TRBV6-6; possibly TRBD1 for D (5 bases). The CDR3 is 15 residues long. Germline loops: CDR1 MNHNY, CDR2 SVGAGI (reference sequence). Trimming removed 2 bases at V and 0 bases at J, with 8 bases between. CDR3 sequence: CASSYQGGSGNTIYF. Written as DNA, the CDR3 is TGTGCCAGCAGTTACCAGGGAGGCTCTGGAAACACCATATATTTT.

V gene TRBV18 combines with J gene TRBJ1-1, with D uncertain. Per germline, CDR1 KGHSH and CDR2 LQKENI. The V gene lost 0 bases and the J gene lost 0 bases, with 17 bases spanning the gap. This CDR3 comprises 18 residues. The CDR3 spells CASSPPPESRWLNTEAFF. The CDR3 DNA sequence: TGTGCCAGCTCACCACCACCCGAATCCCGATGGCTGAACACTGAAGCTTTCTTT.

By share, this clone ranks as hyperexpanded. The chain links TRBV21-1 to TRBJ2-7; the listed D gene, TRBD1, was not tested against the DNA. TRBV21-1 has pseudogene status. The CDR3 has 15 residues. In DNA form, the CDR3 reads TGTGCCAGCAGCACCACAGGGGCGACCTCCTACGAGCAGTACTTC. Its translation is CASSTTGATSYEQYF.

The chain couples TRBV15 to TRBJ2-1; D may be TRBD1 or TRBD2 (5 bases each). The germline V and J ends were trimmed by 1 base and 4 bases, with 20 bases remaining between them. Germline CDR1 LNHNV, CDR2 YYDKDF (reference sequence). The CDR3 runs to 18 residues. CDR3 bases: TGTGCCACCAGCAGAGTCGAATTAGGGCGAGGGGCTTACAATGAGCAGTTCTTC. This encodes CATSRVELGRGAYNEQFF.

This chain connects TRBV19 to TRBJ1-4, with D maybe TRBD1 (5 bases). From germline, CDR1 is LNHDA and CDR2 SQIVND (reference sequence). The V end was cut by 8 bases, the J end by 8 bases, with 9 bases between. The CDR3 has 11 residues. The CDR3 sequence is CASRWGEKLFF. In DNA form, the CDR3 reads TGTGCCAGTCGGTGGGGGGAAAAACTGTTTTTT. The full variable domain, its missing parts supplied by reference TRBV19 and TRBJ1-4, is DGGITQSPKYLFRKEGQNVTLSCEQNLNHDAMYWYRQDPGQGLRLIYYSQIVNDFQKGDIAEGYSVSREKKESFPLTVTSAQKNPTAFYLCASRWGEKLFFGSGTQLSVL.

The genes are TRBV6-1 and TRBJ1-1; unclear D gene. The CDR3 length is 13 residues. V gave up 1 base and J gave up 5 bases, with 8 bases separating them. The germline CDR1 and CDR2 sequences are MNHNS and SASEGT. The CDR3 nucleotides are TGTGCCAGCAGTGAAGGCGAGTGGACTGAAGCTTTCTTT. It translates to CASSEGEWTEAFF.

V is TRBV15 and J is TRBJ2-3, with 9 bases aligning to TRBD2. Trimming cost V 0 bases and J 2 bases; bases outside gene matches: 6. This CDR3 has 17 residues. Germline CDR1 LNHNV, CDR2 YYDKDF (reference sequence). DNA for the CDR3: TGTGCCACCAGCAGAGATCTGACTAGCGGAAACACAGATACGCAGTATTTT. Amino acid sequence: CATSRDLTSGNTDTQYF. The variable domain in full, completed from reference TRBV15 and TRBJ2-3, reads DAMVIQNPRYQVTQFGKPVTLSCSQTLNHNVMYWYQQKSSQAPKLLFHYYDKDFNNEADTPDNFQSRRPNTSFCFLDIRSPGLGDTAMYLCATSRDLTSGNTDTQYFGPGTRLTVL.

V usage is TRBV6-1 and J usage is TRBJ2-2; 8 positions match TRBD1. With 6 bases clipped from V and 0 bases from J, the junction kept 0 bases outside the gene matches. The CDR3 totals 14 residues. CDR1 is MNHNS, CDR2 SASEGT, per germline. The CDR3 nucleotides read TGTGCCAGCAGGGGACAGGCGAACACCGGGGAGCTGTTTTTT. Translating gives CASRGQANTGELFF.

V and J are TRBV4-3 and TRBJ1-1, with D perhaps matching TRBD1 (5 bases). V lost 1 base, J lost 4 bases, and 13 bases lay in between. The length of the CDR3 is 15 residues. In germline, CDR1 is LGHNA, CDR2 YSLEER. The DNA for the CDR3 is TGCGCCAGCAGCCAAGGAGGGGACGTTGGCACTGAAGCTTTCTTT. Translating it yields CASSQGGDVGTEAFF.

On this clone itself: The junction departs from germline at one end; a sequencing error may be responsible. CDR3 sequence reads: CASTLGQEGETQYF. As DNA, the CDR3 is TGCGCCAGCACCTTGGGACAGGAGGGAGAGACCCAGTACTTC. V is TRBV5-1 and J is TRBJ2-5, with 8 bases fitting TRBD1. This CDR3 is built from 14 residues. The germline V gene has CDR1 SGHRS and CDR2 YFSETQ.

The CDR3 DNA reads TGTGCCAGCGGTACTAGCGGGGGTTTAAATACGCAGTATTTT. It codes for CASGTSGGLNTQYF. This chain uses TRBV6-5 with TRBJ2-3; TRBD2 matches at 11 bases. Germline V gene lookup returns CDR1 MNHEY and CDR2 SVGAGI. Germline trimming cut 8 bases from V and 7 bases from J; bases unmatched to any gene: 8. This CDR3 comprises 14 residues.

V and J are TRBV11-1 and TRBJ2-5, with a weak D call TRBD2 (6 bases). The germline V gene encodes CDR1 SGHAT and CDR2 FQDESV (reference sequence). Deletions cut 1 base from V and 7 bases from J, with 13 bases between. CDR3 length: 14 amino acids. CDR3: CASSLGREVVTQYF. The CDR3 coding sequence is TGTGCCAGCAGCTTAGGCAGGGAGGTTGTGACCCAGTACTTC.

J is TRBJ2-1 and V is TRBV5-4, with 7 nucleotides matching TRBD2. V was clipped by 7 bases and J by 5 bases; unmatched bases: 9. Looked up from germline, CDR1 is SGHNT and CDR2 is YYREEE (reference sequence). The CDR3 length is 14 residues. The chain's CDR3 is CASGSASGNNEQFF. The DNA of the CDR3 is TGTGCCAGCGGGTCGGCTAGCGGAAACAATGAGCAGTTCTTC.